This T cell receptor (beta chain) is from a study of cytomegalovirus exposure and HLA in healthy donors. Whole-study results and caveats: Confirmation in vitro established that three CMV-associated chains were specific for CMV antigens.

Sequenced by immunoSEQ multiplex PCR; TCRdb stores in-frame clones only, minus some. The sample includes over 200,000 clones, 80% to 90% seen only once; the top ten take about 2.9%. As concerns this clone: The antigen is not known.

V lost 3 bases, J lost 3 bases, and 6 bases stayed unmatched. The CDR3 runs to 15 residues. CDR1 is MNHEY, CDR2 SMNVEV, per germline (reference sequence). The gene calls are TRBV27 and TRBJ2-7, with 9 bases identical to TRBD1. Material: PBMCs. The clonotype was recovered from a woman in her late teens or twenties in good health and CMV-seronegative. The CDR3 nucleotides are TGTGCCAGCAGTTTTGACCGGGACAGGGTCTACGAGCAGTACTTC. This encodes CASSFDRDRVYEQYF.